This passage covers 9 T cell receptor beta chains from one sample sequenced in a study of blood T cells in healthy people across ages. Alongside a J-beta primer mix, a sample-barcoded 5' primer served in a second PCR lasting about 6 to 12 cycles. From the 5' RACE reads, TCRdb called clonotypes with MiXCR, one entry per CDR3 protein. The data show 700,000 to 900,000 distinct CDR3 sequences, approximately 55% seen once. Sequences were obtained from blood. All receptors derive from a man at least 80 years old in good health.

The rearrangement links TRBV5-1 to TRBJ2-7; D may correspond to TRBD1 or TRBD2 (5 bases each). CDR1 SGHRS and CDR2 YFSETQ come from the germline V gene. The CDR3 has 14 amino acids. V lost 2 bases and J lost 3, with 12 bases in between. The CDR3 reads CASSLEGTGYEQYF. CDR3 bases: TGCGCCAGCAGCTTAGAGGGGACCGGCTACGAGCAGTACTTC. The full variable domain, rest sourced from reference TRBV5-1 and TRBJ2-7, is KAGVTQTPRYLIKTRGQQVTLSCSPISGHRSVSWYQQTPGQGLQFLFEYFSETQRNKGNFPGRFSGRQFSNSRSEMNVSTLELGDSALYLCASSLEGTGYEQYFGPGTRLTVT.

This chain links TRBV20-1 with TRBJ1-2; no clear D gene. V lost 5 bases, J lost 8 bases, and 9 bases lay in between. The CDR3 sequence is 10 residues long. CDR1 is DFQATT, CDR2 SNEGSKA, per germline (reference sequence). The CDR3 protein is CSAPVEGYTF. The DNA of the CDR3 is TGCAGTGCTCCTGTCGAGGGCTACACCTTC.

This clonotype was detected only a few times. The chain uses TRBV13 and TRBJ2-7; D unresolved. Germline CDR1 is PRHDT and CDR2 is FYEKMQ (reference sequence). The CDR3 spans 14 residues. V was pared by 5 bases and J by 0 bases, with 11 bases between. The CDR3 DNA reads as TGTGCCAGCAGCCCGTACCAAGCCTCCTACGAGCAGTACTTC. It is translated as CASSPYQASYEQYF. Complete variable domain (other parts from reference TRBV13 and TRBJ2-7): AAGVIQSPRHLIKEKRETATLKCYPIPRHDTVYWYQQGPGQDPQFLISFYEKMQSDKGSIPDRFSAQQFSDYHSELNMSSLELGDSALYFCASSPYQASYEQYFGPGTRLTVT.

The chain couples TRBV4-1 to TRBJ2-7, with D unclear. Trimming left V 0 bases short and J 0 bases short, with 9 bases between. The CDR3 contains 15 residues. The germline V gene has CDR1 MGHRA and CDR2 YSYEKL. The CDR3 region has the DNA TGCGCCAGCAGCCAAGATCCGTTTAGCTCCTACGAGCAGTACTTC. This translates into CASSQDPFSSYEQYF.

This clonotype was detected only a few times. Written as DNA, the CDR3 is TGCAGTGCTAGATTCGGTGATACGCAGTATTTT. It codes for CSARFGDTQYF. This chain joins TRBV20-1 and TRBJ2-3; D not certain. Deletions cut 2 bases from V and 6 bases from J, with 6 bases between. Germline CDR1 reads DFQATT; CDR2 reads SNEGSKA (reference sequence). The CDR3 loop spans 11 amino acids.

Many counts were recorded for this clonotype. The V gene is TRBV5-1, the J gene TRBJ2-1; D may be TRBD1 (5 bases). The CDR3 is 15 residues long. V gave up 0 bases and J gave up 0 bases, with 7 bases separating them. Germline V gene sequence: CDR1 SGHRS, CDR2 YFSETQ. The CDR3: CASSLGQSSYNEQFF. The CDR3 bases are TGCGCCAGCAGCTTGGGACAGAGCTCCTACAATGAGCAGTTCTTC.

As regards this clonotype: A junction boundary mismatches the germline segment, possibly from a read error. This chain uses TRBV11-2 with TRBJ2-1; 9 nucleotides match TRBD1. The tail of the sequence fits TRBJ2-7 better, so the J call may be wrong. Per germline, CDR1 SGHAT and CDR2 FQNNGV. This CDR3 has 19 residues. The CDR3, as DNA: TGTGCCGGCAGCCCCCGTCCCGGGACAGGGACCTCTTCCTACAATGAGCAGTACTTC. It specifies CAGSPRPGTGTSSYNEQYF.

J is TRBJ1-3 and V is TRBV3-1; TRBD1 aligns across 9 bases. With 2 bases clipped from V and 1 base from J, the junction kept 6 bases outside the gene matches. Germline CDR1 is LGHDT and CDR2 is YNNKEL (reference sequence). The CDR3 is 17 amino acids. The CDR3 loop is CASSQTGTGRSGNTIYF. In DNA, the CDR3 is TGTGCCAGCAGCCAAACCGGGACAGGGCGTTCTGGAAACACCATATATTTT.

V gene TRBV7-9 combines with J gene TRBJ2-5; D remains ambiguous. This CDR3 is 13 amino acids long. Germline V lookup: CDR1 SEHNR, CDR2 FQNEAQ (reference sequence). The V gene lost 5 bases and the J gene lost 4 bases, with 11 bases spanning the gap. The CDR3 DNA is TGTGCCAGCAGCGTATATACGGGAGAGACCCAGTACTTC. Translated: CASSVYTGETQYF.